This T cell receptor (beta chain) was sequenced in a study of T cells in localized non-small cell lung cancer. Broader study findings: Detection in adjacent lung was observed for a median about 50 of the top 100 tumor clones.

Assay used: immunoSEQ multiplex PCR; TCRdb lists only in-frame clones, some missing. Of approximately 1,300 clones listed, more than 20% are singletons. As regards this clone: Its antigen is unknown.

The CDR3 has 15 residues. Trimming took off 5 bases at V and 5 bases at J, with 15 bases between the two ends. Germline assignment: CDR1 SGHNT and CDR2 YENEEA. The sequenced sample was lung tumor tissue, obtained before any cancer treatment. This TCR came from a male donor older than 55 with stage I lung adenocarcinoma. This chain joins TRBV11-3 and TRBJ2-2; D is undetermined. The DNA of the CDR3 is TGTGCCAGCAGCCCCATCGGGCCTCAGACCGGGGAGCTGTTTTTT. Encoded protein: CASSPIGPQTGELFF.